Listed below are T cell receptor beta chains from one sample, sequenced in a study of cytomegalovirus exposure and HLA in healthy donors. The method was immunoSEQ multiplex PCR; TCRdb's version includes in-frame clones alone and lacks a portion of them. The table has 110,000 to 150,000 clones, more than 75% seen once. The sequenced sample was PBMCs. The receptors derive from a woman younger than 30 in good health and CMV-seropositive. CDR3s include the opening cysteine and the closing phenylalanine or tryptophan. The order of the fields is clone size, D gene, J gene, V gene, CDR3 DNA, CDR3 protein. D genes are given only for firm matches. Part of the rows lack a size; the others show once, few, many or a class for expanded clones.

NA,NA,TRBJ1-2,TRBV27,TGTGCCAGCAGACAGGGTCTCTATGGCTACACCTTC,CASRQGLYGYTF
NA,TRBD1,TRBJ1-3,TRBV5-1,TGCGCCAGCAGCTTTGGACAGGGGTCGAGCTCTGGAAACACCATATATTTT,CASSFGQGSSSGNTIYF
NA,NA,TRBJ2-3,TRBV6-4,TGTGCCAGCAGTGCCCTGGCAGTTGCTAGCACAGATACGCAGTATTTT,CASSALAVASTDTQYF
NA,NA,TRBJ2-1,TRBV21-1,TGTGCCAGCAGCAAGGTGTCAGGCAATGAGCAGTTCTTC,CASSKVSGNEQFF
NA,NA,TRBJ2-3,TRBV7-9,TGTGCCAGCAGCTTTCAGACTGTAGATACGCAGTATTTT,CASSFQTVDTQYF
NA,NA,TRBJ2-7,TRBV5-1,TGCGCCAGCAGCTCACAGGGCGATGATCACGAGCAGTACTTC,CASSSQGDDHEQYF
many,NA,TRBJ2-6,TRBV4-3,TGCGCCAGCAGCCAAGAAGGCGACACCTCTGGGGCCAACGTCCTGACTTTC,CASSQEGDTSGANVLTF
NA,NA,TRBJ1-3,TRBV19,TGTGCCAGTAGTGACACCGCTGGAAACACCATATATTTT,CASSDTAGNTIYF
NA,TRBD2,TRBJ2-5,TRBV11-1,TGTGCCAGCAGCATAAAAGCGGCTAGCGGGGGGGCCATGGAGACCCAGTACTTC,CASSIKAASGGAMETQYF
NA,NA,TRBJ1-2,TRBV2,TGTGCCAGCAGTGAGAGGGAGGACTATGGCTACACCTTC,CASSEREDYGYTF
NA,NA,TRBJ2-7,TRBV6-4,TGTGCCAGCACCTACCGGGTCCCCCTCTCCTACGAGCAGTACTTC,CASTYRVPLSYEQYF
NA,TRBD1,TRBJ2-7,TRBV6-4,TGTGCCAGCAGTGACATTAGGACAGGGGGCTACGAGCAGTACTTC,CASSDIRTGGYEQYF
NA,TRBD2,TRBJ2-1,TRBV7-7,TGTGCCAGCAGCTTAGTACTAGCGGGGGTTGCTGAGCAGTTCTTC,CASSLVLAGVAEQFF
NA,NA,TRBJ2-7,TRBV5-1,TGCGCCAGCAGCTTGACAGGACCAACCTACGAGCAGTACTTC,CASSLTGPTYEQYF
NA,TRBD2,TRBJ2-3,TRBV28,TGTGCCAGCAGGCGGGGGGGCCCAGATACGCAGTATTTT,CASRRGGPDTQYF
NA,TRBD1,TRBJ2-5,TRBV7-9,TGTGCCAGCAGCCTGGGACAGCCTGGCCAAGAGACCCAGTACTTC,CASSLGQPGQETQYF
NA,TRBD1,TRBJ1-5,TRBV5-1,TGCGCCAGCAGCTTAGGGACAGACAAAAATCAGCCCCAGCATTTT,CASSLGTDKNQPQHF
NA,TRBD1,TRBJ1-1,TRBV5-6,TGTGCCAGCAGCACCGGGACAGACCAAGCTTTCTTT,CASSTGTDQAFF
NA,NA,TRBJ1-5,TRBV27,TGTGCCAGCAGTCCCCGGAGCAATCAGCCCCAGCATTTT,CASSPRSNQPQHF
NA,NA,TRBJ1-1,TRBV5-1,TGCGCCAGCAGCTTGTTGGCAGGCCTCCGCTTGGGCACTGAAGCTTTCTTT,CASSLLAGLRLGTEAFF
NA,NA,TRBJ1-1,TRBV18,TGTGCCAGCTCAACCCAGGGAGGGAACACTGAAGCTTTCTTT,CASSTQGGNTEAFF
NA,NA,TRBJ2-7,TRBV11-2,TGTGCCAGCAGCCCTGACAGATACGAGCAGTACTTC,CASSPDRYEQYF
NA,TRBD1,TRBJ1-1,TRBV2,TGTGCCAGCAGTGAATTATTGTTTAGGCCAGGGGGATCGAACACTGAAGCTTTCTTT,CASSELLFRPGGSNTEAFF
NA,NA,TRBJ1-1,TRBV10-1,TGCGCCAGCAGTGAGACTCAGGGCACTGAAGCTTTCTTT,CASSETQGTEAFF
NA,NA,TRBJ1-1,TRBV10-1,TGCGCCAGCAGTGAACAGACGACGGTTGAAGCTTTCTTT,CASSEQTTVEAFF
NA,TRBD1,TRBJ1-1,TRBV4-1,TGCGCCAGCAGAAACAGGGGAAAGAACACTGAAGCTTTCTTT,CASRNRGKNTEAFF
NA,NA,TRBJ2-5,TRBV5-4,TGTGCCAGCAGCTTGGGAGGGTCAGACCAAGAGACCCAGTACTTC,CASSLGGSDQETQYF
NA,TRBD1,TRBJ1-5,TRBV11-3,TGTGCCAGCAGCTACTACCGGGACAGGGATTTTCAGCCCCAGCATTTT,CASSYYRDRDFQPQHF
NA,NA,TRBJ2-1,TRBV15,TGTGCCACCAGCACGGGACATACTAACAATGAGCAGTTCTTC,CATSTGHTNNEQFF
NA,TRBD1,TRBJ2-6,TRBV10-3,TGTGCCATCAGTGAGACAGGGGGCTCTGGGGCCAACGTCCTGACTTTC,CAISETGGSGANVLTF
NA,TRBD1,TRBJ1-3,TRBV30,TGTGCCTGGGGGGGACAGCATGGAAACACCATATATTTT,CAWGGQHGNTIYF
NA,TRBD2,TRBJ2-5,TRBV5-1,TGCGCCAGCAGCCCCCAAGGACTAGGGAAAGAGACCCAGTACTTC,CASSPQGLGKETQYF
NA,TRBD2,TRBJ2-3,TRBV7-2,TGTGCCAGCAGCTTGGGACGGGGAGGGGATACGCAGTATTTT,CASSLGRGGDTQYF
once,TRBD1,TRBJ2-7,TRBV5-1,TGCGCCAGCCACCGGACAGGGAATTACGAGCAGTACTTC,CASHRTGNYEQYF
NA,TRBD1,TRBJ1-2,TRBV28,TGTGCCAGCAGGCCGACAGGGGTCGATGGCTACACCTTC,CASRPTGVDGYTF
NA,NA,TRBJ1-1,TRBV27,TGTGCCAGCAGTTTAAGCGGAGGCAGGTTGAACACTGAAGCTTTCTTT,CASSLSGGRLNTEAFF
few,NA,TRBJ1-2,TRBV19,TGTGCCAGTAGTACCCCAGACAGGCGGACCTATGGCTACACCTTC,CASSTPDRRTYGYTF
NA,TRBD1,TRBJ1-4,TRBV2,TGTGCCAGCACCGACAGGGTCGGCGAAAAACTGTTTTTT,CASTDRVGEKLFF
NA,NA,TRBJ2-7,TRBV28,TGTGCCAGCAGTCTCATGAAAAATGTCGACTACGAGCAGTACTTC,CASSLMKNVDYEQYF
NA,NA,TRBJ2-7,TRBV6-7,TGTGCCAGCAGTTACTCGATCACAGGGCCCTACGAGCAGTACTTC,CASSYSITGPYEQYF
NA,NA,TRBJ2-1,TRBV27,TGTGCCAGCAGTTTAAGGGGTTTCCCCCCGAATGAGCAGTTCTTC,CASSLRGFPPNEQFF
NA,NA,TRBJ1-5,TRBV11-2,TGTGCCAGCAGCCTATGGGGCGGGGGCGATCAGCCCCAGCATTTT,CASSLWGGGDQPQHF
once,NA,TRBJ2-1,TRBV29-1,TGCAGCGTTGAGGTGACTGGGACAGAGCAGTTCTTC,CSVEVTGTEQFF
NA,NA,TRBJ2-3,TRBV5-1,TGCGCCAGCAGCCTACAGGGAGATACGCAGTATTTT,CASSLQGDTQYF
NA,TRBD2,TRBJ2-1,TRBV18,TGTGCCAGCTCACCATTGGCTAGCGGGGGGGATGAGCAGTTCTTC,CASSPLASGGDEQFF
NA,NA,TRBJ1-2,TRBV19,TGTGCCAGTGGCCATGGGGGGGAAGGAGGCTACACCTTC,CASGHGGEGGYTF
NA,NA,TRBJ1-2,TRBV19,TGTGCCAGTACTACAGGGAGTATAAACTATGGCTACACCTTC,CASTTGSINYGYTF
NA,NA,TRBJ1-3,TRBV6-1,TGTGCCAGCAGTGACGGGACTGGAAACACCATATATTTT,CASSDGTGNTIYF